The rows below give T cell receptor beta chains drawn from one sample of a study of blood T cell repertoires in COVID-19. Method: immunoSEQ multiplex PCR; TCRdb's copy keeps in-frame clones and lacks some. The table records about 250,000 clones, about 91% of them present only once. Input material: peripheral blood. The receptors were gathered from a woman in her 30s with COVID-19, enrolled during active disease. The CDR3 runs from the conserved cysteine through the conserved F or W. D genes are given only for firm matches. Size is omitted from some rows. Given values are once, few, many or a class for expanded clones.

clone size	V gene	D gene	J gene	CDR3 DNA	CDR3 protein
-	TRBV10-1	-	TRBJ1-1	TGCGCCAGCAGTAGACAGCCGAACACTGAAGCTTTCTTT	CASSRQPNTEAFF
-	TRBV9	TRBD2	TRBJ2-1	TGTGCCAGCAGCGTAGGGATGGGCGGCGGGGGGACGTACAATGAGCAGTTCTTC	CASSVGMGGGGTYNEQFF
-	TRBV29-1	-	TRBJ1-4	TGCAGCGTTGTGGAGGGGGAAAAACTGTTTTTT	CSVVEGEKLFF
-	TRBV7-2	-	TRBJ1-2	TGTGCCAGCAGCTTAGGCCTCCGGGACACTAACTATGGCTACACCTTC	CASSLGLRDTNYGYTF
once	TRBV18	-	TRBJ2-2	TGTGCCAGCTCACCAAGCGTGGACACCGGGGAGCTGTTTTTT	CASSPSVDTGELFF
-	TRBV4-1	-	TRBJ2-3	TGCGCCAGCAGCCAAGTAGGGGTAGATACGCAGTATTTT	CASSQVGVDTQYF
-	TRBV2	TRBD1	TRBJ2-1	TGTGCCAGCAGTGTCAGACAGGGTTCCTACAATGAGCAGTTCTTC	CASSVRQGSYNEQFF
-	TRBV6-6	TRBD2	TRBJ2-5	TGTGCCAGCAGTTACATGGCGGGGGTGGAAGAGACCCAGTACTTC	CASSYMAGVEETQYF
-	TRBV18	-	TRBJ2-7	TGTGCCAGCTCGGGACAAGGGGACTCCTACGAGCAGTACTTC	CASSGQGDSYEQYF
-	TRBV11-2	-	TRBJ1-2	TGTGCCAGCAGCCCTTCAGTTAACTATGGCTACACCTTC	CASSPSVNYGYTF
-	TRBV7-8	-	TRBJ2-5	TGTGCCAGCAGCCGAGTTGCGGCGGGGGCCCTCCGCACTAGGGAGACCCAGTACTTC	CASSRVAAGALRTRETQYF
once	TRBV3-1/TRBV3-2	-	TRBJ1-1	TGTGCCAGCAGCCAACCGCAGGGTGGTGAGGCTTTCTTT	CASSQPQGGEAFF
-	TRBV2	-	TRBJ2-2	TGTGCCAGCAGTTTCCAGTATCCCGGGGAGCTGTTTTTT	CASSFQYPGELFF
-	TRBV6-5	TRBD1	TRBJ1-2	TGTGCCAGCAGTTACTCTTACACGGGACAGGGCTATGGCTACACCTTC	CASSYSYTGQGYGYTF
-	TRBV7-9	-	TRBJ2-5	TGTGCCAGCAGCTTAGTGGAGGGGCCTAGGTCAGAGACCCAGTACTTC	CASSLVEGPRSETQYF
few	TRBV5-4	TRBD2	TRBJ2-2	TGTGCCAGTCACGGGCGGGGGGCGAACACCGGGGAGCTGTTTTTT	CASHGRGANTGELFF
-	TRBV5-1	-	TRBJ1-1	TGCGCCAGCAGCTTGGACGGCGGCATGAACACTGAAGCTTTCTTT	CASSLDGGMNTEAFF
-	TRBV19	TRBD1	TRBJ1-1	TGTGCCAGTAGGCCCGGGACAGGGGCGTTAATGAACACTGAAGCTTTCTTT	CASRPGTGALMNTEAFF
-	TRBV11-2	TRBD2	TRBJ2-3	TGTGCCAGCAGCTTGGGACTAGCGGGACCCCGACCAGTCACAGATACGCAGTATTTT	CASSLGLAGPRPVTDTQYF
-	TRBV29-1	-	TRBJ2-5	TGCAGCGTTGCTAATTCTGGGGCTAAACAAGAGACCCAGTACTTC	CSVANSGAKQETQYF
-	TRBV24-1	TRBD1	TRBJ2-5	TGTGCCACCAGAGACAGGGATGGGGAGACCCAGTACTTC	CATRDRDGETQYF
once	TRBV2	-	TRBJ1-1	TGTGCCAGCAGCCAGACGGGGGGCACCACTGAAGCTTTCTTT	CASSQTGGTTEAFF
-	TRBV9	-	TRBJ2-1	TGTGCCAGCAGCGTAAATCAGAATGAGCAGTTCTTC	CASSVNQNEQFF
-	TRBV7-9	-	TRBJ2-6	TGTGCCAGCAGCCCCAACCTAGGGGGGGTTGGGGCCAACGTCCTGACTTTC	CASSPNLGGVGANVLTF
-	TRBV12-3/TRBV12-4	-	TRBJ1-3	TGTGCCAGCAGTTTTGTAGTTGGAAACACCATATATTTT	CASSFVVGNTIYF
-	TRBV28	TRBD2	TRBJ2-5	TGTGCCACCCACTCGCCGCTAGCGGGGGGGCAAGAGACCCAGTACTTC	CATHSPLAGGQETQYF
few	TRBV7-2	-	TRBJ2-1	TGTGCCAGCAGTCGGGACTCCTCCTACAATGAGCAGTTCTTC	CASSRDSSYNEQFF
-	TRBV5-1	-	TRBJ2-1	TGCGCCAGCAGTTCAGGGGTGGGGATGACCTACAATGAGCAGTTCTTC	CASSSGVGMTYNEQFF
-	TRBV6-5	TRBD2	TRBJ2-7	TGTGCCAGCAGTTTCCAGCGGGGGCCCTCCTACGAGCAGTACTTC	CASSFQRGPSYEQYF
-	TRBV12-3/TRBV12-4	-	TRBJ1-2	TGTGCCAGCAGTTTATGGGAGTACTATGGCTACACCTTC	CASSLWEYYGYTF
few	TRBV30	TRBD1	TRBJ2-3	TGTGCCTGGAAGACAGGGGGGAACACAGATACGCAGTATTTT	CAWKTGGNTDTQYF
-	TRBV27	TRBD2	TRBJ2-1	TGTGCCAGCAGCCAACCCTTAGCGGGAGGTTCCCATGAGCAGTTCTTC	CASSQPLAGGSHEQFF
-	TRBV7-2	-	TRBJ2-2	TGTGCCAGCAGCCCCCGGCAGGCCACGAACACCGGGGAGCTGTTTTTT	CASSPRQATNTGELFF
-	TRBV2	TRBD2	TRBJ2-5	TGTGCCAGCAGGCGACTAGCGGGGGGGGAGACCCAGTACTTC	CASRRLAGGETQYF
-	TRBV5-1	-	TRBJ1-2	TGCGCCAGCAGCTTGGCCGGGGGGGTCAGAACCTTC	CASSLAGGVRTF
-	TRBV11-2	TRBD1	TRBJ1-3	TGTGCCAGCAGCCCCGGGACAGAAGGAAACACCATATATTTT	CASSPGTEGNTIYF
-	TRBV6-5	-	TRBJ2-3	TGTGCCAGCAGTTACTCGAGGCGGCGCACAGATACGCAGTATTTT	CASSYSRRRTDTQYF
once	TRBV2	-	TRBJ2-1	TGTGCCAGCAGTGAAGTAGCGCGCTCCTACAATGAGCAGTTCTTC	CASSEVARSYNEQFF
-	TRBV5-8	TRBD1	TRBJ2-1	TGTGCCAGCAGCTTAGGCAGGGGGCCAGGCAATGAGCAGTTCTTC	CASSLGRGPGNEQFF
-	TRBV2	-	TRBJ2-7	TGTGCCAGCAGTTCGGAAGGGGCCTCCTCCTACGAGCAGTACTTC	CASSSEGASSYEQYF
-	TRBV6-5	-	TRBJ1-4	TGTGCCAGCAGTTACGCGGAAGATAATGAAAAACTGTTTTTT	CASSYAEDNEKLFF
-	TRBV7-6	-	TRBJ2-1	TGTGCCAGCAGCTTAGTCGCGGGGAGGAGCTCCTACAATGAGCAGTTCTTC	CASSLVAGRSSYNEQFF